Each of the 30 T cell receptor beta chains below was sequenced from the same sample in a study of blood T cells in healthy people across ages. Together with a sample-barcoded 5' primer, a J-beta primer mix was included in a second PCR lasting about 6 to 12 cycles. MiXCR, run by TCRdb on the 5' RACE reads, gives a single entry per CDR3 protein. The repertoire includes around 500,000 distinct CDR3 sequences, about 29% of them detected once, and about 3.9% sits in the top ten. This same sample was also part of a study on T cells of mothers and their children.

The sample comprised blood. The receptors originated from a boy younger than 10 in good health.

The chain carries TRBV7-2 and TRBJ1-3; a possible D gene is TRBD1 (6 bases). Germline V gene sequence: CDR1 SGHTA, CDR2 FQGNSA. The CDR3 covers 14 residues. The ends were cut back, 5 bases at V and 3 bases at J, with 11 bases in the middle. The chain's CDR3 is CASSVPDSGNTIYF. CDR3 nucleotide sequence: TGTGCCAGCAGCGTGCCGGACAGTGGAAACACCATATATTTT.

The V call is TRBV4-1, the J call TRBJ2-7; D may be TRBD1 (5 bases). CDR3 length: 16 amino acids. V lost 0 bases and J lost 0, with 12 bases in between. Germline V CDR1 and CDR2: MGHRA, YSYEKL. The CDR3 loop reads CASSQELWGSSYEQYF. CDR3 DNA sequence: TGCGCCAGCAGCCAAGAATTGTGGGGCAGCTCCTACGAGCAGTACTTC.

The chain links TRBV6-5 to TRBJ2-5; possible D gene TRBD1, 5 bases. Per the germline V gene, CDR1 is MNHEY and CDR2 is SVGAGI. Trimming pared 0 bases from V and 5 bases from J, leaving 10 bases between. CDR3 length: 14 amino acids. The CDR3: CASSYSQGWETQYF. The DNA for the CDR3 is TGTGCCAGCAGTTACTCGCAGGGCTGGGAGACCCAGTACTTC.

This clonotype was detected a few times. The chain joins TRBV20-1 to TRBJ2-1; a weak D match, TRBD2 (5 bases). CDR1 and CDR2 (germline): DFQATT, SNEGSKA (reference sequence). Trimming pared 2 bases from V and 7 bases from J, leaving 6 bases between. The CDR3 sequence is 11 residues long. The CDR3 sequence is CSARLANEQFF. The CDR3 region has the DNA TGCAGTGCTAGACTAGCAAATGAGCAGTTCTTC.

This clonotype was recorded a few times. One junction end disagrees with the germline gene, perhaps due to a read error. The V gene is TRBV5-5, the J gene TRBJ2-1; tentatively, D is TRBD2 (5 bases). CDR1 and CDR2 (germline): SGHKS, YYEKEE (reference sequence). The CDR3 totals 15 residues. For the CDR3, the DNA is TGTGCCAGCAGCCCGAGTGGACTTAGCTACAATGAGCAGCTCTTC. It is translated as CASSPSGLSYNEQLF. Combining the CDR3 with reference TRBV5-5 and TRBJ2-1 gives the whole variable domain DAGVTQSPTHLIKTRGQQVTLRCSPISGHKSVSWYQQVLGQGPQFIFQYYEKEERGRGNFPDRFSARQFPNYSSELNVNALLLGDSALYLCASSPSGLSYNEQLFGPGTRLTVL.

In its sample, this clonotype was seen many times. The chain recombines TRBV20-1 with TRBJ2-5; D might be TRBD1 (5 bases). Trimming removed 0 bases at V and 1 base at J, with 9 bases between. There are 14 residues in the CDR3. CDR1 and CDR2 from the germline V gene are DFQATT and SNEGSKA (reference sequence). The CDR3 loop is CSARDGASQETQYF. DNA of the CDR3: TGCAGTGCTAGAGATGGGGCTAGCCAAGAGACCCAGTACTTC.

The chain has TRBV20-1 and TRBJ2-1; 8 nucleotides agree with TRBD1. There are 15 residues in the CDR3. In germline, CDR1 is DFQATT, CDR2 SNEGSKA (reference sequence). V lost 1 base and J lost 0; bases outside the gene matches: 2. The DNA of the CDR3 is TGCAGTGCTAGAGGGACAGGGCGCTCCTACAATGAGCAGTTCTTC. This gives the protein CSARGTGRSYNEQFF.

The chain combines TRBV15 with TRBJ2-1, with D possibly being TRBD1 (6 bases). Between the trimmed V and J ends, which lost 4 bases and 8 bases, there was a span of 21 bases. Per germline, CDR1 LNHNV and CDR2 YYDKDF (reference sequence). The CDR3 extends over 16 amino acids. The CDR3 loop is CATSTLGRGYLDEQFF. The CDR3 bases are TGTGCCACCAGCACCCTTGGCAGGGGTTATTTGGATGAGCAGTTCTTC.

This sequence joins TRBV2 and TRBJ2-3; 8 bases match TRBD2. The CDR3 extends over 14 amino acids. From germline, CDR1 is SNHLY and CDR2 FYNNEI. J lost 7 bases, V lost 6 bases, and 9 bases had no gene match. The DNA of the CDR3 is TGTGCCAGCAGAAATAGCGGGGAGCGACATACGCAGTATTTT. Translated, it gives CASRNSGERHTQYF.

In its sample, this clonotype was seen a few times. This chain links TRBV9 with TRBJ1-2; no definite D call. V was cut by 1 base and J by 2 bases, with 9 bases left in between. There are 14 residues in the CDR3. Per germline, CDR1 SGDLS and CDR2 YYNGEE. The CDR3 region is CASSVWKENYGYTF. CDR3 DNA sequence: TGTGCCAGCAGCGTATGGAAGGAGAACTATGGCTACACCTTC.

This chain connects TRBV12-3 or TRBV12-4 to TRBJ2-5; 7 bases line up with TRBD2. The V and J ends lost 6 bases and 5 bases, in that order; junction bases with no gene match: 12. The CDR3 length is 15 residues. For the CDR3, the DNA is TGTGCCAGCAGCCCTAGCGGCAATCTGCCGGAGACCCAGTACTTC. This gives the protein CASSPSGNLPETQYF.

V and J are TRBV12-3 or TRBV12-4 and TRBJ1-2; D is perhaps TRBD1 (6 bases). V was clipped by 8 bases and J by 6 bases, with 10 bases between them. The CDR3 is made up of 11 amino acids. CDR3 sequence (DNA): TGTGCCAGCGAGGGGGGTGATGGCTACACCTTC. Translation: CASEGGDGYTF.

The V call is TRBV20-1, the J call TRBJ2-3, with 8 bases that match TRBD2. With 4 bases clipped from V and 5 bases from J, the junction kept 11 bases outside the gene matches. The CDR3 covers 15 residues. Germline CDR1 DFQATT, CDR2 SNEGSKA (reference sequence). The CDR3 sequence is CSAKEREWDGDTQYF. As DNA, the CDR3 is TGCAGTGCTAAAGAGCGGGAGTGGGATGGAGATACGCAGTATTTT.

On this clonotype: It is unclear where the CDR3 begins or ends on the DNA, so no DNA is shown, and the CDR3 is as TCRdb lists it. The chain employs TRBV6-5 and TRBJ2-1. The CDR3 extends over 14 residues, inclusive of both ends. Germline lookup yields CDR1 MNHEY and CDR2 SVGAGI. The CDR3 loop is CASSTSGTYNEQFF.

This clonotype was counted between two and nine times. The chain joins TRBV29-1 to TRBJ2-1; a weak D match, TRBD1 (6 bases). The CDR3 contains 14 residues. Trimming removed 3 bases at V and 5 bases at J, with 14 bases between. Germline lookup yields CDR1 SQVTM and CDR2 ANQGSEA. Here the CDR3 reads CSVDPGVIDNEQFF. CDR3 sequence (DNA): TGCAGCGTTGATCCAGGGGTAATAGACAATGAGCAGTTCTTC.

This clonotype was counted a few times. This chain connects TRBV5-4 to TRBJ2-5, with 7 bases lining up with TRBD1. The J call may be wrong; the DNA end is better matched by TRBJ2-1. The CDR3 length is 15 residues. Germline V lookup: CDR1 SGHNT, CDR2 YYREEE (reference sequence). DNA of the CDR3: TGTGCCAGCAGCCCTCGACAGGGTATGTTCAATGAGCAGTTCTTC. It codes for CASSPRQGMFNEQFF.

This clonotype has only a few counts. This chain connects TRBV12-3 or TRBV12-4 to TRBJ2-2; D uncertain. This CDR3 has 14 amino acids. Trimming stripped 11 bases from V and 2 bases from J, with 15 bases between. CDR3 nucleotide sequence: TGTGCCGGATCGAGACACCTCAACACCGGGGAGCTGTTTTTT. Encoded protein: CAGSRHLNTGELFF.

This clonotype has just a few counts. This chain uses TRBV18 with TRBJ2-2; D is undetermined. The V gene lost 2 bases and the J gene lost 2 bases, with 6 bases spanning the gap. The CDR3 runs to 14 residues. Germline V CDR1 and CDR2: KGHSH, LQKENI. The CDR3 DNA sequence: TGTGCCAGCTCACCAAACGGTAACACCGGGGAGCTGTTTTTT. Translation: CASSPNGNTGELFF.

This clonotype was picked up a small number of times. CDR3 sequence: CASTPGGTEGYPQYF. The CDR3 nucleotides are TGTGCCAGCACCCCTGGAGGGACAGAAGGGTATCCCCAGTACTTC. This chain links TRBV7-7 with TRBJ2-5, with a weak D call TRBD1 (7 bases). Trimming left V 7 bases short and J 9 bases short, with 24 bases between. The CDR3 spans 15 residues. CDR1 is SSHAT, CDR2 FNYEAQ, per germline (reference sequence).

The V gene is TRBV10-3, the J gene TRBJ2-3; 12 nucleotides align to TRBD2. CDR1 is ENHRY, CDR2 SYGVKD, per germline. The CDR3 covers 16 residues. V trimming: 3 bases; J trimming: 4 bases; junction bases outside the gene matches: 5. The CDR3 sequence: CAISDPSGRAPDTQYF. In DNA form, the CDR3 reads TGTGCCATCAGTGACCCTAGCGGGAGGGCCCCAGATACGCAGTATTTT.

The chain employs TRBV5-1 and TRBJ2-2, with 9 nucleotides matching TRBD1. CDR3 size: 14 residues. Germline V gene data show CDR1 as SGHRS and CDR2 as YFSETQ. J was trimmed by 7 bases and V by 4 bases; bases with no gene match: 5. The DNA of the CDR3 is TGCGCCAGCAGCCAGGACAGGGGTGGCGGGGAGCTGTTTTTT. Amino acids: CASSQDRGGGELFF.

This clonotype has more than one count but fewer than ten. This sequence joins TRBV30 and TRBJ1-5; TRBD1 is a possible D gene (6 bases). The germline V gene has CDR1 GTSNPN and CDR2 SVGIG (reference sequence). With 0 bases removed from V and 6 bases from J, the gap between germline ends came to 15 bases. This CDR3 region has 15 residues. The CDR3 is CAWSVPAGDGQPQHF. CDR3 in DNA: TGTGCCTGGAGTGTCCCGGCAGGGGACGGTCAGCCCCAGCATTTT.

The chain employs TRBV6-1 and TRBJ1-3, with D unresolved. V was cut by 11 bases and J by 0 bases, with 14 bases left in between. Germline assignment: CDR1 MNHNS and CDR2 SASEGT. CDR3 length equals 14 residues. This CDR3 is CALAIPNSGNTIYF. The CDR3 nucleotides are TGTGCCCTCGCAATCCCGAACTCTGGAAACACCATATATTTT.

This clonotype was observed a handful of times. The gene calls are TRBV13 and TRBJ1-2, with D possibly being TRBD1 (6 bases). The germline V gene encodes CDR1 PRHDT and CDR2 FYEKMQ (reference sequence). The CDR3 is 13 residues long. The germline V and J ends were trimmed by 5 bases and 5 bases, with 12 bases remaining between them. The CDR3 nucleotides are TGTGCCAGCAGCGTAAGGACAGTGTATGGCTACACCTTC. Its protein product is CASSVRTVYGYTF.

This rearrangement joins TRBV20-1 to TRBJ2-5, with D uncertain. Germline lookup yields CDR1 DFQATT and CDR2 SNEGSKA (reference sequence). The CDR3 loop spans 11 amino acids. V was pared by 6 bases and J by 11 bases, with 16 bases between. The CDR3 loop is CSARRAPEQYF. The CDR3 DNA follows: TGCAGTGCCAGAAGGGCCCCGGAGCAGTACTTC.

This clonotype was counted a few times. V and J are TRBV5-5 and TRBJ1-1; a weak D match, TRBD1 (6 bases). Between the trimmed V and J ends, which lost 4 bases and 2 bases, there was a span of 15 bases. The CDR3 totals 15 residues. CDR1 and CDR2 from the germline V gene are SGHKS and YYEKEE (reference sequence). The CDR3 here is CASSPNRAGNTEAFF. The CDR3 coding sequence is TGTGCCAGCAGCCCAAACAGGGCTGGTAACACTGAAGCTTTCTTT. The variable domain in full, completed from reference TRBV5-5 and TRBJ1-1, reads DAGVTQSPTHLIKTRGQQVTLRCSPISGHKSVSWYQQVLGQGPQFIFQYYEKEERGRGNFPDRFSARQFPNYSSELNVNALLLGDSALYLCASSPNRAGNTEAFFGQGTRLTVV.

The rearrangement joins TRBV20-1 to TRBJ2-5, with 7 bases identical to TRBD1. V shed 6 bases and J 4 bases; nucleotides not matched to a gene: 8. Looked up from germline, CDR1 is DFQATT and CDR2 is SNEGSKA (reference sequence). This CDR3 region has 13 residues. Here the CDR3 reads CSAGQAVGETQYF. CDR3 coding DNA: TGCAGTGCCGGACAGGCAGTTGGAGAGACCCAGTACTTC.

This chain uses TRBV7-2 with TRBJ1-4; D gene unclear. CDR1 is SGHTA and CDR2 is FQGNSA in the germline V gene. The CDR3 runs 11 residues. With 7 bases removed from V and 8 bases from J, the gap between germline ends came to 8 bases. The CDR3 protein is CASTASEKLFF. DNA of the CDR3: TGTGCCAGCACCGCATCCGAAAAACTGTTTTTT.

Ten or more counts support this clonotype. The J gene is TRBJ2-5, the V gene TRBV5-5; 10 nucleotides match TRBD1. The CDR3 has 16 residues. V trimming: 3 bases; J trimming: 4 bases; junction bases outside the gene matches: 9. Germline V gene lookup returns CDR1 SGHKS and CDR2 YYEKEE (reference sequence). CDR3 loop: CASSSRQGASLETQYF. DNA of the CDR3: TGTGCCAGCAGCTCCCGACAGGGGGCGAGTCTAGAGACCCAGTACTTC.

This clonotype has only a few counts. The chain couples TRBV7-9 to TRBJ2-1; D possibly uses TRBD1 or TRBD2 (5 bases each). From germline, CDR1 is SEHNR and CDR2 FQNEAQ (reference sequence). V gave up 1 base and J gave up 4 bases, with 14 bases separating them. The CDR3 totals 16 residues. This chain's CDR3 is CASSLVPGASYNEQFF. As DNA, the CDR3 is TGTGCCAGCAGCTTAGTGCCCGGGGCATCATACAATGAGCAGTTCTTC.